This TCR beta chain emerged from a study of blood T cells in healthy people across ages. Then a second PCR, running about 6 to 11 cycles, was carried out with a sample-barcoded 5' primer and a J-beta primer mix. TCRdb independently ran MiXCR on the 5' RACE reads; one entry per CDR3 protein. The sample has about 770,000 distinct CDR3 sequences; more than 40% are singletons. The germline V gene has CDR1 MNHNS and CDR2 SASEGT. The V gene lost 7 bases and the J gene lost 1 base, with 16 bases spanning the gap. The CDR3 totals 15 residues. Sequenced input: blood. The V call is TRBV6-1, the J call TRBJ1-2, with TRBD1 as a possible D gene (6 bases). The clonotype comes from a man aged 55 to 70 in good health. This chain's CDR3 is CASTQRGEDNYGYTF. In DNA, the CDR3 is TGTGCCAGCACTCAGAGGGGGGAAGATAACTATGGCTACACCTTC.